The sequence of this TCR beta chain was determined in a study of T cells in Graves' hyperthyroidism and ophthalmopathy. V was clipped by 8 bases and J by 1 base, with 11 bases between them. From germline, CDR1 is SGHAT and CDR2 FQNNGV. This CDR3 comprises 13 residues. Using RNA transcripts as the source, TCR beta CDR3 regions were amplified. The HTBI primer set served for first-round RT-PCR of the TCR CDR3. From the multiplex PCR reads, TCRdb called clonotypes with MiXCR, one entry per CDR3 protein. This table has 600,000 or so distinct CDR3 sequences, around 42% appearing once. Details on this clonotype: What it binds is not known.

Study-level results: Ophthalmopathy, as predicted by the model, came a median 6.5 months after the prediction.

This sequence originates from a woman in her late teens or twenties with Graves' hyperthyroidism. The chain employs TRBV11-2 and TRBJ1-1, with D unclear. Sequenced: peripheral blood or thyroid tissue (not recorded which). The CDR3 loop reads CASGRTTNTEAFF. The CDR3 bases are TGTGCCAGCGGCAGGACGACGAACACTGAAGCTTTCTTT.